This T cell receptor beta chain appears in the sequencing data of a study of blood T cells in healthy people across ages. Sample-barcoded 5' priming and a J-beta primer mix drove a second PCR of about 6 to 11 cycles. One entry per CDR3 protein, called by TCRdb with MiXCR from the 5' RACE reads. The table records approximately 830,000 distinct CDR3 sequences, 62% of them present only once. Regarding the study as a whole: Strong correlation was found linking TCR beta diversity to naive T cell percentage.

V was pared by 4 bases and J by 1 base, with 7 bases between. Germline assignment: CDR1 MGHDK and CDR2 SYGVNS. CDR3 length: 13 residues. A note on this clonotype: What it recognizes is unknown.

What was sequenced was blood. The rearrangement uses TRBV25-1 and TRBJ1-1; no definite D call. This receptor was taken from a man aged 25 to 45 in good health. CDR3 sequence (DNA): TGTGCCAGCAGTGTGGGGTGGAACACTGAAGCTTTCTTT. Translation: CASSVGWNTEAFF.